The 18 T cell receptor beta chains reported below all come from one sample, sequenced in a study of cytomegalovirus exposure and HLA in healthy donors. The PCR was carried out with 60 Vbeta primers and 13 Jbeta primers. Assay: immunoSEQ multiplex PCR; the TCRdb copy retains only in-frame clones and omits some. The sample consists of about 60,000 clones, roughly 80% of them appearing once. Source material: PBMCs. The source is a woman aged 35 to 49 in good health and CMV-seropositive.

The genes are TRBV5-4 and TRBJ2-5; tentatively, D is TRBD2 (6 bases). With 2 bases removed from V and 5 bases from J, the gap between germline ends came to 16 bases. The germline gives CDR1 SGHNT, CDR2 YYREEE (reference sequence). This CDR3 is 15 amino acids long. CDR3 bases: TGTGCCAGCAGCTTCCAGGGACTGGGGGTCGAGACCCAGTACTTC. It specifies CASSFQGLGVETQYF.

J is TRBJ2-1 and V is TRBV19, with TRBD2 as a possible D gene (5 bases). V shed 7 bases and J shed 5 bases, with 12 bases lying between them. The CDR3 extends over 13 amino acids. Germline CDR1 and CDR2: LNHDA and SQIVND (reference sequence). CDR3 in amino acids: CASTPGVNNEQFF. The CDR3 bases are TGTGCCAGTACCCCCGGGGTAAACAATGAGCAGTTCTTC. Full variable domain (remainder filled in from reference TRBV19 and TRBJ2-1): DGGITQSPKYLFRKEGQNVTLSCEQNLNHDAMYWYRQDPGQGLRLIYYSQIVNDFQKGDIAEGYSVSREKKESFPLTVTSAQKNPTAFYLCASTPGVNNEQFFGPGTRLTVL.

This clone was counted between two and nine times. This sequence joins TRBV5-1 and TRBJ2-7; TRBD1 aligns across 9 bases. CDR3 length: 15 amino acids. V shed 7 bases, J shed 0 bases, and the junction held 8 bases outside the gene matches. CDR1 is SGHRS, CDR2 YFSETQ, per germline. CDR3 bases: TGCGCCAGCCGCCTAAGGACAGGGGACTCCTACGAGCAGTACTTC. Encoded protein: CASRLRTGDSYEQYF.

V is TRBV5-6 and J is TRBJ1-1; D might be TRBD1 (6 bases). CDR1 and CDR2 from the germline V gene are SGHDT and YYEEEE. CDR3 length equals 16 residues. The ends were cut back, 3 bases at V and 5 bases at J, with 20 bases in the middle. In nucleotides, the CDR3 is TGTGCCAGCAGCTCGGGTGGGCGGCAGGGGTGGACTGAAGCTTTCTTT. Translated, it gives CASSSGGRQGWTEAFF.

The chain uses TRBV5-5 and TRBJ2-5; 7 bases map to TRBD1. Germline lookup yields CDR1 SGHKS and CDR2 YYEKEE (reference sequence). The CDR3 totals 16 residues. The V and J ends lost 0 bases and 1 base, in that order; junction bases with no gene match: 6. Written as DNA, the CDR3 is TGTGCCAGCAGCTTGGGGGGGACAGAGGCCCAAGAGACCCAGTACTTC. It specifies CASSLGGTEAQETQYF.

Here the CDR3 DNA reads TGTGCCAGTAGAGACCAGGGACAGGGGCGGCCTAATGAAAAACTGTTTTTT. It encodes CASRDQGQGRPNEKLFF. V and J are TRBV19 and TRBJ1-4, with 10 bases identical to TRBD1. Germline V gives CDR1 LNHDA, CDR2 SQIVND (reference sequence). The CDR3 consists of 17 residues. The J segment lost 3 bases and the V segment lost 6 bases, leaving 10 bases of the junction unmatched.

This chain uses TRBV18 with TRBJ2-5, with 7 bases identical to TRBD2. Germline V gene sequence: CDR1 KGHSH, CDR2 LQKENI. The V segment lost 3 bases and the J segment 2 bases; nucleotides outside the gene matches: 0. The CDR3 spans 13 residues. CDR3 sequence: CASSPRGQETQYF. The CDR3 coding sequence is TGTGCCAGCTCACCGCGGGGGCAAGAGACCCAGTACTTC.

The chain uses TRBV4-3 and TRBJ1-6; D remains ambiguous. The CDR3 consists of 15 residues. Germline V lookup: CDR1 LGHNA, CDR2 YSLEER. The V end lost 0 bases, the J end lost 5 bases, and 8 bases lay between the germline ends. The DNA for the CDR3 is TGCGCCAGCAGCCAAGATGTCAGGAATAATTCACCCCTCCACTTT. Residues: CASSQDVRNNSPLHF.

V gene TRBV6-1 combines with J gene TRBJ2-5; tentative D call: TRBD2 (6 bases). In germline, CDR1 is MNHNS, CDR2 SASEGT. The V and J ends lost 0 bases and 6 bases respectively, with 11 bases between them. CDR3 size: 14 residues. The CDR3 loop reads CASSEAGEVKTQYF. CDR3 bases: TGTGCCAGCAGTGAAGCGGGGGAGGTGAAGACCCAGTACTTC.

This clone has only a few counts. The chain has TRBV5-6 and TRBJ2-5, with D uncertain. The V and J ends lost 0 bases and 5 bases respectively, with 14 bases between them. The CDR3 runs to 15 residues. Per the germline V gene, CDR1 is SGHDT and CDR2 is YYEEEE. This chain's CDR3 is CASSLAFDSWETQYF. The CDR3, as DNA: TGTGCCAGCAGCTTGGCCTTTGACTCTTGGGAGACCCAGTACTTC.

V usage is TRBV13 and J usage is TRBJ1-1; D call uncertain. Per the germline V gene, CDR1 is PRHDT and CDR2 is FYEKMQ (reference sequence). This CDR3 is built from 13 residues. V dropped 3 bases and J dropped 7 bases, with 12 bases sitting between them. This chain's CDR3 is CASSFTKKNEAFF. CDR3 coding DNA: TGTGCCAGCAGCTTTACAAAGAAGAATGAAGCTTTCTTT.

The rearrangement uses TRBV5-4 and TRBJ1-2; D unclear. Germline-derived CDR1 and CDR2 are SGHNT and YYREEE (reference sequence). The CDR3 contains 15 residues. With 0 bases removed from V and 7 bases from J, the gap between germline ends came to 16 bases. The DNA of the CDR3 is TGTGCCAGCAGCTTGGGTCGGCCAGGTGATAGTGGCTACACCTTC. This encodes CASSLGRPGDSGYTF. The full variable domain, completed using reference TRBV5-4 and TRBJ1-2, is ETGVTQSPTHLIKTRGQQVTLRCSSQSGHNTVSWYQQALGQGPQFIFQYYREEENGRGNFPPRFSGLQFPNYSSELNVNALELDDSALYLCASSLGRPGDSGYTFGSGTRLTVV.

This clone was seen a handful of times. The CDR3 is CASSILRGANTEAFF. CDR3 nucleotide sequence: TGTGCCAGTAGTATTTTACGGGGGGCTAACACTGAAGCTTTCTTT. V is TRBV19 and J is TRBJ1-1, with D perhaps matching TRBD1 (6 bases). Per the germline V gene, CDR1 is LNHDA and CDR2 is SQIVND (reference sequence). V was pared by 3 bases and J by 2 bases, with 13 bases between. The CDR3 loop spans 15 amino acids.

In DNA form, the CDR3 reads TGTGCCATTTCGGCCGGGACAGGGCATGGCTACACCTTC. Protein product: CAISAGTGHGYTF. The chain links TRBV7-2 to TRBJ1-2; 9 nucleotides agree with TRBD1. Germline V gives CDR1 SGHTA, CDR2 FQGNSA. The V gene end was trimmed by 10 bases and the J gene end by 6 bases; junction bases not matched to a gene: 9. The CDR3 is 13 amino acids.

The DNA for the CDR3 is TGCGCCAGCAGCTTGATTGCGGGGTATACTGAAGCTTTCTTT. It specifies CASSLIAGYTEAFF. The chain recombines TRBV5-1 with TRBJ1-1; D is uncertain. Trimming left V 1 base short and J 5 bases short, with 12 bases between. This CDR3 comprises 14 residues. The germline gives CDR1 SGHRS, CDR2 YFSETQ.

This chain uses TRBV9 with TRBJ1-1; D gene ambiguous. Trimming removed 0 bases at V and 0 bases at J, with 9 bases between. This CDR3 region has 15 residues. Germline assignment: CDR1 SGDLS and CDR2 YYNGEE. CDR3 loop: CASSVVSHMNTEAFF. The CDR3 nucleotides read TGTGCCAGCAGCGTAGTAAGTCACATGAACACTGAAGCTTTCTTT.

The chain has TRBV7-8 and TRBJ1-1; possibly TRBD1 for D (5 bases). Germline CDR1 SGHVS, CDR2 FQNEAQ. The CDR3 length is 11 residues. The V end lost 4 bases, the J end lost 7 bases, and 7 bases lay between the germline ends. CDR3 in amino acids: CASSWGGEAFF. Here the CDR3 DNA reads TGTGCCAGCAGCTGGGGGGGTGAAGCTTTCTTT.

V and J are TRBV9 and TRBJ2-6; D is undetermined. Germline V gives CDR1 SGDLS, CDR2 YYNGEE. The CDR3 totals 14 residues. V dropped 2 bases and J dropped 4 bases, with 7 bases sitting between them. CDR3 nucleotides: TGTGCCAGCAGCGTTTCGGTCGGGGCCAACGTCCTGACTTTC. Its protein is CASSVSVGANVLTF.